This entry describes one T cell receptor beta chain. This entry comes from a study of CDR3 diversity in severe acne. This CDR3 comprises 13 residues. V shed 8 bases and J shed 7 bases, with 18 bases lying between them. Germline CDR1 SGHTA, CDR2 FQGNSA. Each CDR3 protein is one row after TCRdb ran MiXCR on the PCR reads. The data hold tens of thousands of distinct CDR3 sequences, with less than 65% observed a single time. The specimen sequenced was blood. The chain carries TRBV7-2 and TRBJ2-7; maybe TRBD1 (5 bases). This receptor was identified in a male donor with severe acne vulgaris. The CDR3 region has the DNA TGTGCCAGCGGCCTTATGGGGCTTGAAGAGCAGTACTTC. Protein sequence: CASGLMGLEEQYF. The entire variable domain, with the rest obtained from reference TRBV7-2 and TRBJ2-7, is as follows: GAGVSQSPSNKVTEKGKDVELRCDPISGHTALYWYRQSLGQGLEFLIYFQGNSAPDKSGLPSDRFSAERTGGSVSTLTIQRTQQEDSAVYLCASGLMGLEEQYFGPGTRLTVT.